One and the same sample provided the 20 T cell receptor beta chains below, sequenced in a study of beta chain features in type 1 diabetes. Overall study results and limits: All four CD4+ subsets of Type 1 diabetes patients contained TCRB CDR3s that were moderately but significantly shorter.

Antigens for these TCRs are unknown. The isolated RNA, all of it, was reverse transcribed, so expressed TCRB transcripts were what got sequenced. TCRdb's copy holds only in-frame clones and misses some; the assay was immunoSEQ multiplex PCR. The sample carries 500,000 to 800,000 clones, around 12% recorded once. Specimen: naive CD4+ T cells from blood. These receptors came from a man aged 25 to 40 with type 1 diabetes.

This chain links TRBV11-3 with TRBJ2-1; D might be TRBD2 (6 bases). Between the trimmed V and J ends, which lost 1 base and 7 bases, there was a span of 8 bases. Germline V gene sequence: CDR1 SGHNT, CDR2 YENEEA. The CDR3 sequence is 13 residues long. In DNA, the CDR3 is TGTGCCAGCAGCTTAGTAGCGGAAAATGAGCAGTTCTTC. Protein product: CASSLVAENEQFF.

The V gene is TRBV30, the J gene TRBJ2-1; D perhaps matches TRBD1 (6 bases). CDR1 and CDR2 from the germline V gene are GTSNPN and SVGIG (reference sequence). V was cut by 7 bases and J by 4 bases, with 11 bases left in between. CDR3 size: 12 residues. CDR3 residues: CALKGGYNEQFF. The CDR3 DNA sequence: TGTGCCTTAAAAGGGGGATACAATGAGCAGTTCTTC.

The chain is built from TRBV4-2 and TRBJ2-2; no clear D gene. This CDR3 region has 18 residues. Trimming cost V 2 bases and J 2 bases, with 18 bases left between them. Germline CDR1 and CDR2: LGHNA and YNFKEQ. Here the CDR3 DNA reads TGTGCCAGCAGCCAAACCTTTGGTAGTAATTCAAACACCGGGGAGCTGTTTTTT. It yields the protein CASSQTFGSNSNTGELFF.

This clone appeared a few times. V usage is TRBV28 and J usage is TRBJ1-1; D not certain. This CDR3 has 12 amino acids. Germline V lookup: CDR1 MDHEN, CDR2 SYDVKM. Trimming stripped 3 bases from V and 2 bases from J, with 4 bases between. The CDR3 loop is CASSFFNTEAFF. As DNA, the CDR3 is TGTGCCAGCAGTTTCTTTAACACTGAAGCTTTCTTT.

This clone was seen a few times. The genes are TRBV6-5 and TRBJ2-5; D perhaps matches TRBD2 (5 bases). V was cut by 0 bases and J by 5 bases, with 16 bases left in between. Germline lookup yields CDR1 MNHEY and CDR2 SVGAGI. This CDR3 is built from 16 residues. Here the CDR3 reads CASSYSMSGVRETQYF. CDR3 coding DNA: TGTGCCAGCAGTTACTCGATGTCCGGGGTGCGGGAGACCCAGTACTTC.

The chain employs TRBV29-1 and TRBJ2-3; 8 bases fit TRBD1. This CDR3 is built from 14 residues. Per germline, CDR1 SQVTM and CDR2 ANQGSEA. V shed 4 bases and J 6 bases; nucleotides not matched to a gene: 9. The CDR3, as DNA: TGCAGCGTTGGGGGGACAGGCGGAGCGGATACGCAGTATTTT. It encodes CSVGGTGGADTQYF.

There are a few counts of this clone. V and J are TRBV27 and TRBJ1-2, with D unresolved. Trimming took off 3 bases at V and 9 bases at J, with 17 bases between the two ends. The CDR3 covers 14 residues. The V gene's germline CDR1 is MNHEY and CDR2 SMNVEV (reference sequence). This CDR3 is CASSLIPGFSSYTF. In DNA form, the CDR3 reads TGTGCCAGCAGTTTGATTCCGGGCTTTTCTAGCTACACCTTC.

V and J are TRBV2 and TRBJ2-5, with 7 bases fitting TRBD2. Germline values: CDR1 SNHLY, CDR2 FYNNEI. The CDR3 covers 15 residues. J lost 2 bases, V lost 10 bases, and 13 bases had no gene match. CDR3 nucleotides: TGTGCCACCCCGGGTGAGCGGGGAGATCAAGAGACCCAGTACTTC. The encoded protein is CATPGERGDQETQYF. Complete variable domain (other parts from reference TRBV2 and TRBJ2-5): EPEVTQTPSHQVTQMGQEVILRCVPISNHLYFYWYRQILGQKVEFLVSFYNNEISEKSEIFDDQFSVERPDGSNFTLKIRSTKLEDSAMYFCATPGERGDQETQYFGPGTRLLVL.

The chain recombines TRBV27 with TRBJ1-6; weak D call: TRBD1 (5 bases). The CDR3 spans 16 residues. Germline-derived CDR1 and CDR2 are MNHEY and SMNVEV (reference sequence). V was cut by 8 bases and J by 6 bases, with 20 bases left in between. The CDR3: CASARGPLGGNSPLHF. The CDR3 DNA follows: TGTGCCAGCGCCCGGGGACCCCTTGGGGGTAATTCACCCCTCCACTTT.

This clone turned up a few times. The CDR3 sequence: CASTSTTGSSYNSPLHF. The CDR3 bases are TGTGCCAGCACGTCGACGACAGGTTCCTCCTATAATTCACCCCTCCACTTT. The chain is built from TRBV27 and TRBJ1-6; tentatively, D is TRBD1 (6 bases). V lost 7 bases and J 0 bases, leaving 16 bases between the germline ends. The CDR3 length is 17 residues. Germline V gives CDR1 MNHEY, CDR2 SMNVEV (reference sequence).

This clone was seen a few times. The V and J genes are TRBV13 and TRBJ2-5, with 13 bases aligning to TRBD2. V lost 3 bases and J lost 3; bases outside the gene matches: 7. Germline CDR1 PRHDT, CDR2 FYEKMQ (reference sequence). The CDR3 runs to 17 residues. The CDR3 protein is CASSFYSGTSGEETQYF. Written as DNA, the CDR3 is TGTGCCAGCAGCTTTTACTCCGGGACTAGCGGGGAAGAGACCCAGTACTTC. The complete variable domain, with remaining parts taken from reference TRBV13 and TRBJ2-5, reads AAGVIQSPRHLIKEKRETATLKCYPIPRHDTVYWYQQGPGQDPQFLISFYEKMQSDKGSIPDRFSAQQFSDYHSELNMSSLELGDSALYFCASSFYSGTSGEETQYFGPGTRLLVL.

The CDR3 sequence: CASSHPPETQYF. The CDR3 nucleotides are TGTGCCAGCAGCCACCCTCCCGAGACCCAGTACTTC. The rearrangement links TRBV4-2 to TRBJ2-5; D is ambiguous. Germline lookup yields CDR1 LGHNA and CDR2 YNFKEQ. CDR3 size: 12 residues. V was clipped by 3 bases and J by 5 bases, with 7 bases between them.

This clone came up a few times. The V gene is TRBV25-1, the J gene TRBJ1-6; D possibly corresponds to TRBD1 (5 bases). Trimming took 5 bases from V and 8 from J, leaving 13 bases between them. This CDR3 has 14 amino acids. Germline loops: CDR1 MGHDK, CDR2 SYGVNS. The CDR3: CASSLQGRDSPLHF. The CDR3 DNA follows: TGTGCCAGCAGTCTCCAGGGACGTGATTCACCCCTCCACTTT.

This clone was detected a few times. CDR3 nucleotide sequence: TGCGCCAGCAGCTCCTCCTCCAGGGTGAGCGAGCAGTACTTC. Translated, it gives CASSSSSRVSEQYF. The chain joins TRBV5-1 to TRBJ2-7; maybe TRBD1 (5 bases). There are 14 residues in the CDR3. CDR1 is SGHRS and CDR2 is YFSETQ in the germline V gene. V dropped 3 bases and J dropped 6 bases, with 16 bases sitting between them.

This clone was found a few times. The chain links TRBV9 to TRBJ2-1; TRBD1 matches at 8 bases. The CDR3 covers 14 residues. V was clipped by 0 bases and J by 7 bases; unmatched bases: 3. CDR1 is SGDLS, CDR2 YYNGEE, per germline. The CDR3 region has the DNA TGTGCCAGCAGCGTAGGGCACAGGGGGAATGAGCAGTTCTTC. Translated, it gives CASSVGHRGNEQFF.

This clone was detected a few times. This rearrangement joins TRBV5-1 to TRBJ1-6; tentative D call: TRBD1 (5 bases). The CDR3 sequence is 15 residues long. CDR1 and CDR2 (germline): SGHRS, YFSETQ. The V and J ends lost 4 bases and 5 bases respectively, with 13 bases between them. CDR3 region: CASSVAGTDNSPLHF. The CDR3 DNA is TGCGCCAGCAGCGTCGCCGGGACGGATAATTCACCCCTCCACTTT.

This clone appeared a few times. CDR3 coding DNA: TGTGCCAGCAGCTTCGGGGCAGCAGCTAACTATGGCTACACCTTC. Translation: CASSFGAAANYGYTF. The chain has TRBV7-9 and TRBJ1-2, with D possibly being TRBD1 (5 bases). Trimming left V 3 bases short and J 0 bases short, with 11 bases between. This CDR3 comprises 15 residues. The germline CDR1 and CDR2 sequences are SEHNR and FQNEAQ (reference sequence).

J is TRBJ2-5 and V is TRBV7-2; the match to TRBD2 covers 9 bases. CDR3 length equals 16 residues. The germline CDR1 and CDR2 sequences are SGHTA and FQGNSA. The junction had 5 bases not matched to a gene; V was cut back by 1 base and J by 2 bases. DNA for the CDR3: TGTGCCAGCAGCTTAGACGGTAGCGGGGGACAAGAGACCCAGTACTTC. Its translation: CASSLDGSGGQETQYF.

This sequence joins TRBV29-1 and TRBJ1-5; the match to TRBD1 covers 12 bases. Germline V gene lookup returns CDR1 SQVTM and CDR2 ANQGSEA. With V trimmed by 6 bases and J by 6 bases, 12 bases remained unmatched. The CDR3 totals 16 residues. The CDR3 is CSVLFVGTGGSQPQHF. For the CDR3, the DNA is TGCAGCGTCCTGTTCGTCGGGACAGGGGGCAGTCAGCCCCAGCATTTT.

V gene TRBV7-2 combines with J gene TRBJ2-3; D is unresolved. V shed 4 bases and J shed 1 base, with 6 bases lying between them. Germline V gene data show CDR1 as SGHTA and CDR2 as FQGNSA. This CDR3 is built from 13 residues. CDR3: CASSSGRTDTQYF. CDR3 nucleotide sequence: TGTGCCAGCAGCTCCGGACGCACAGATACGCAGTATTTT.